This TCR beta chain came from a study of breast tumors, draining lymph nodes, adjacent tissues. Overall study results and limits: Findings are consistent with lymph node origin and intratumoral expansion of most tumor T cells. Compared with basal-like, luminal-like tumors shared significantly more repertoire with nontumor tissue. Tumor TCR diversity was below lymph nodes but above nontumor tissue. Data only fit, rather than demonstrated, lymph node origin of most tumor T cells.

This clonotype showed up just once. As yet, its antigen is unknown. Each CDR3 protein gets one entry after TCRdb re-called the multiplex PCR reads with MiXCR. The repertoire has tens of thousands of distinct CDR3 sequences, approximately 48% of them found once; the top ten carry 7.5% to 9%. The ends lost 3 bases at V and 1 base at J; junction bases unmatched: 6. Germline V gene lookup returns CDR1 DFQATT and CDR2 SNEGSKA (reference sequence). CDR3 length: 16 amino acids. The sequencing sample was made of breast tumor tissue. This chain links TRBV20-1 with TRBJ2-5; 12 bases are a match to TRBD2. The receptor was isolated from a female donor with breast cancer. Some clones in this sample may be carry-over from other donors' samples. The CDR3 sequence: CSASGLAGLRQETQYF. CDR3 DNA: TGCAGTGCTAGTGGACTAGCGGGACTGCGCCAAGAGACCCAGTACTTC.